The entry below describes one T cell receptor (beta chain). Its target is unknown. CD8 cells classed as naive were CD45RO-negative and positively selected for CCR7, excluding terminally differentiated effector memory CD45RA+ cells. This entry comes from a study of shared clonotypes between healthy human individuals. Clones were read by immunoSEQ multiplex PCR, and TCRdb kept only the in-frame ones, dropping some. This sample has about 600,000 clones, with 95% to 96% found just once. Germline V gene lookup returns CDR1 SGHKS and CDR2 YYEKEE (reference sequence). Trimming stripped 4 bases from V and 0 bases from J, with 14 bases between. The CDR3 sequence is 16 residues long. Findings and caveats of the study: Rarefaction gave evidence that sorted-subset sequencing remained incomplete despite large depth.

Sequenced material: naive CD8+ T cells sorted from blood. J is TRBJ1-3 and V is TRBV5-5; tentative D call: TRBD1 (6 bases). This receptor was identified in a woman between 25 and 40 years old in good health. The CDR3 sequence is CASSDPTGNSGNTIYF. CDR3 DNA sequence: TGTGCCAGCAGCGATCCTACAGGGAACTCTGGAAACACCATATATTTT.